This T cell receptor beta chain was profiled in a study of shared clonotypes between healthy human individuals. Findings and limits, study-wide: An anticipated effect of sequencing depth on clonotype sharing among donors was recognized.

Subsets obtained from CD4+ cells comprised CD45RA+ naive and CD45RA-negative memory cells. The V gene's germline CDR1 is SGHAT and CDR2 FQNNGV. CDR3 length: 12 amino acids. Trimming removed 5 bases at V and 9 bases at J, with 11 bases between. Libraries were prepared by immunoSEQ multiplex PCR; TCRdb keeps only in-frame clonotypes and omits some of them. The sample records roughly 2,500,000 clones, over 85% being singletons. Regarding this clone: Antigen: not known.

The sequenced sample consisted of naive CD4+ T cells from PBMCs. As for subset: CD45RA+ positively selected. The chain employs TRBV11-2 and TRBJ2-1, with a possible D match to TRBD2 (5 bases). The receptor was isolated from a man younger than 35 in good health. Some clones in this sample may be carry-over from other donors' samples. The CDR3: CASSLSRGEQFF. The CDR3 region has the DNA TGTGCCAGCAGCCTCTCACGGGGTGAGCAGTTCTTC.